This section outlines one TCR beta chain sequence together with its context. Between the trimmed V and J ends, which lost 8 bases and 5 bases, there was a span of 18 bases. The CDR3 sequence is 14 residues long. Germline lookup yields CDR1 MGHDK and CDR2 SYGVNS. The data were taken from a study of CD8 T cells in Susac syndrome. Reverse transcription of roughly 0.45 to 1 ug RNA used random hexamers. Amplification of TCR beta CDR3 used immunoSEQ multiplex PCR across 54 Vbeta and 13 Jbeta. TCRdb recomputed calls from the immunoSEQ multiplex PCR reads with MiXCR, one row per CDR3 protein. The sample lists about 200,000 distinct CDR3 sequences, roughly 96% occurring once. Sequencing of TCR beta covered CD8+ and CD4+ T cells obtained from blood. Age- and sex-matched healthy donors served as the control group. Through negative isolation, CD4+ and CD8+ T cells were obtained, while TEMRA cells were enriched using FACS.

Sequences were obtained from CD4+ T cells from PBMCs. The rearrangement uses TRBV25-1 and TRBJ2-5; D is tentatively TRBD1 or TRBD2 (5 bases each). This TCR came from a human donor in good health. The chain's CDR3 is CASGRPGTTETQYF. CDR3 DNA sequence: TGTGCCAGCGGCCGCCCCGGGACGACGGAGACCCAGTACTTC. Looking up the rest from reference TRBV25-1 and TRBJ2-5 gives the full variable domain: EADIYQTPRYLVIGTGKKITLECSQTMGHDKMYWYQQDPGMELHLIHYSYGVNSTEKGDLSSESTVSRIRTEHFPLTLESARPSHTSQYLCASGRPGTTETQYFGPGTRLLVL.